The 12 T cell receptor beta chains below were found in one sample sequenced in a study of T cell responses to AZD1222 COVID-19 vaccine. TCRdb's table, derived via immunoSEQ multiplex PCR, lists solely in-frame clones and lacks some. The sample has some 90,000 clones; roughly 85% are singletons. Sequencing was performed on peripheral blood, taken on day 0 of AZD1222 vaccination. These receptors all come from an adult in good health.

This chain uses TRBV10-2 with TRBJ2-1, with TRBD2 matching 14 bases. The CDR3 runs to 17 residues. The junction had 7 bases not matched to a gene; V was cut back by 4 bases and J by 5 bases. Germline lookup yields CDR1 WSHSY and CDR2 SAAADI. The CDR3 reads CASSGYPTSGRDNEQFF. CDR3 nucleotides: TGCGCCAGCAGTGGTTACCCGACTAGCGGGAGGGACAATGAGCAGTTCTTC.

The chain joins TRBV5-6 to TRBJ1-6; TRBD1 matches 10 bases. Unmatched junction bases numbered 6, after V lost 5 bases and J lost 7 bases. The germline gives CDR1 SGHDT, CDR2 YYEEEE. The CDR3 is made up of 15 amino acids. Here the CDR3 DNA reads TGTGCCAGCAGGTCCGGGACAGGGGTAAATTCACCCCTCCACTTT. It codes for CASRSGTGVNSPLHF.

In nucleotides, the CDR3 is TGTGCCAGCAGTTACTGGCAGTCCACGACCTTCTATGGCTACACCTTC. This gives the protein CASSYWQSTTFYGYTF. V and J are TRBV6-5 and TRBJ1-2; D uncertain. V dropped 1 base and J dropped 4 bases, with 16 bases sitting between them. Per the germline V gene, CDR1 is MNHEY and CDR2 is SVGAGI. The CDR3 loop spans 16 amino acids.

The chain is built from TRBV28 and TRBJ2-7; TRBD2 matches at 7 bases. Trimming cost V 5 bases and J 0 bases; bases outside gene matches: 4. The germline V gene encodes CDR1 MDHEN and CDR2 SYDVKM. CDR3 size: 14 residues. CDR3: CASSPAGVSYEQYF. The CDR3 region has the DNA TGTGCCAGCAGTCCGGCGGGGGTCTCCTACGAGCAGTACTTC.

CDR3 residues: CASSQTEQGEYSPLHF. CDR3 DNA: TGTGCCAGCAGCCAAACGGAACAGGGCGAATATTCACCCCTCCACTTT. This chain connects TRBV6-6 to TRBJ1-6; D may be TRBD1 (6 bases). Germline loops: CDR1 MNHNY, CDR2 SVGAGI (reference sequence). The CDR3 runs to 16 residues. The ends were cut back, 6 bases at V and 8 bases at J, with 20 bases in the middle.

V usage is TRBV5-8 and J usage is TRBJ1-2; 7 bases agree with TRBD1. Trimming took 7 bases from V and 2 from J; bases not matched to a gene: 8. This CDR3 region has 14 residues. CDR1 SGHTS and CDR2 YDEGEE come from the germline V gene. The CDR3 nucleotides are TGTGCCAGCTCTGAAGGAGGGGGCAACTATGGCTACACCTTC. Residues: CASSEGGGNYGYTF.

This clone came up once. This chain's CDR3 is CASSLGLGTEAFF. The CDR3, as DNA: TGTGCCAGCAGCTTAGGGTTGGGCACTGAAGCTTTCTTT. This chain joins TRBV7-9 and TRBJ1-1; D gene uncertain. Germline V gene data show CDR1 as SEHNR and CDR2 as FQNEAQ (reference sequence). Trimming took off 1 base at V and 4 bases at J, with 7 bases between the two ends. The length of the CDR3 is 13 residues.

The chain combines TRBV5-1 with TRBJ2-1, with TRBD1 as a possible D gene (6 bases). Between the trimmed V and J ends, which lost 2 bases and 1 base, there was a span of 7 bases. Germline values: CDR1 SGHRS, CDR2 YFSETQ. The CDR3 is 14 residues long. The CDR3 DNA follows: TGCGCCAGCAGCTTCGGACAGTCCTACAATGAGCAGTTCTTC. Translated: CASSFGQSYNEQFF.

This clone was counted once. This sequence joins TRBV5-5 and TRBJ2-5; perhaps D is TRBD1 or TRBD2 (6 bases each). Trimming left V 0 bases short and J 5 bases short, with 17 bases between. The CDR3 extends over 16 amino acids. CDR1 SGHKS and CDR2 YYEKEE come from the germline V gene (reference sequence). The CDR3 here is CASSLAISGGGETQYF. The CDR3 bases are TGTGCCAGCAGCTTGGCTATTAGCGGAGGGGGGGAGACCCAGTACTTC. The full variable domain, with the rest looked up from reference TRBV5-5 and TRBJ2-5, is DAGVTQSPTHLIKTRGQQVTLRCSPISGHKSVSWYQQVLGQGPQFIFQYYEKEERGRGNFPDRFSARQFPNYSSELNVNALLLGDSALYLCASSLAISGGGETQYFGPGTRLLVL.

V usage is TRBV4-3 and J usage is TRBJ1-1, with unresolved D. The CDR3 is 14 residues long. Trimming removed 1 base from V and 0 bases from J, with 6 bases in between. CDR1 and CDR2 from the germline V gene are LGHNA and YSLEER. The CDR3 DNA follows: TGCGCCAGCAGCCAAGCTTTGATGAACACTGAAGCTTTCTTT. It encodes CASSQALMNTEAFF.

The chain couples TRBV19 to TRBJ1-3, with D unclear. Germline CDR1 is LNHDA and CDR2 is SQIVND (reference sequence). The ends were cut back, 5 bases at V and 3 bases at J, with 8 bases in the middle. The CDR3 spans 13 residues. The CDR3 sequence is CASSSTHGNTIYF. DNA for the CDR3: TGTGCCAGTAGTTCTACTCATGGAAACACCATATATTTT.

J is TRBJ1-2 and V is TRBV19, with D possibly TRBD1 on 6 matching bases. The ends were cut back, 2 bases at V and 6 bases at J, with 16 bases in the middle. Germline CDR1 and CDR2: LNHDA and SQIVND (reference sequence). CDR3 length equals 15 residues. CDR3 residues: CASSIYAGVSDGYTF. The CDR3 nucleotides are TGTGCCAGTAGTATATACGCAGGGGTGTCGGATGGCTACACCTTC.